This TCR beta chain appears in the sequencing data of a study of blood T cell repertoires in COVID-19 (dated by TCRdb to 2020 to 2022). About the investigation overall: The collaborator samples originated in the United States, Italy and Spain and spanned the acute and convalescent phases of COVID-19. The material from the prospective study consisted of cDNA or gDNA derived from T cells, B-cell-depleted T cells, or PBMCs. Subjects who had been exposed to COVID-19, were actively infected with it, or had recovered from it provided the deeply sampled blood TCRbeta repertoires that made up the dataset. The repertoires were made available in a free public database intended to serve as a resource for research on the immune response to SARS-CoV-2. Samples were obtained from the ongoing ImmuneRACE study (first 160 participants) and from about 1,300 subjects provided by 6 global collaborators. A de-identified subject ID, COVID-19 status, age in years and sex were almost always included in the sample metadata. Where available, HLA class I and class II types were taken from metadata supplied by the sample provider and were not determined by assay-based typing. Here is what the overall study found, with its caveats: The amount of clinical and demographic metadata varied by source and participant and was provided uncurated.

TCRbeta CDR3 regions were amplified from genomic DNA by means of the immunoSEQ Assay, a bias-controlled multiplex PCR. The study's own analysis went as follows. The number of nucleated cells in each sample was estimated by amplification of reference gene primers within the assay. Sequence reads were collapsed and filtered to measure the absolute abundance of every unique TCRbeta CDR3 rearrangement. For each sample, productive Simpson clonality was calculated as the square root of Simpson's diversity index across productive rearrangements. Entries here come from immuneACCESS through TCRdb and include only in-frame sequences with V and J called. Some clones fail to appear in such tables; in the studies checked, an unresolved V gene covers under half of the shortfall, and the cause of the remainder is unknown. Clone size and V and J calls were adopted from that table, with D and trimming inferred from the DNA. For this sample there are under 150,000 clones; 85% to 90% appear just once. Clones ranked in the top ten supply roughly a tenth of the sample.

Collaborating institutions collected whole blood in K2EDTA tubes following their own protocols. For TCRbeta analysis, collaborators shipped samples in one of three forms: frozen whole blood, isolated PBMCs, or DNA extracted from either of those sample types. V and J are trimmed by 2 bases and 5 bases, and the gene matches miss 16 bases of the junction. The CDR3 runs 18 amino acids, cysteine and phenylalanine included. The CDR3 DNA has 54 bases and is translated from base 1. The germline V gene yields MNHNS for CDR1 and SASEGT for CDR2. With respect to this clone: What this receptor recognizes is not known. The input lacks base qualities; no much larger clone sits a single base away.

Rearrangement joined TRBV6-1 to TRBJ1-2; 8 bases in between match TRBD1. What was sequenced was peripheral blood. This clonotype originated in an elderly man with acute or convalescent COVID-19. The DNA is as follows: TGTGCCAGCAGTGAATGGCTGGACAGGGCGGAGATTACATATGGCTACACCTTC. It translates to CASSEWLDRAEITYGYTF.